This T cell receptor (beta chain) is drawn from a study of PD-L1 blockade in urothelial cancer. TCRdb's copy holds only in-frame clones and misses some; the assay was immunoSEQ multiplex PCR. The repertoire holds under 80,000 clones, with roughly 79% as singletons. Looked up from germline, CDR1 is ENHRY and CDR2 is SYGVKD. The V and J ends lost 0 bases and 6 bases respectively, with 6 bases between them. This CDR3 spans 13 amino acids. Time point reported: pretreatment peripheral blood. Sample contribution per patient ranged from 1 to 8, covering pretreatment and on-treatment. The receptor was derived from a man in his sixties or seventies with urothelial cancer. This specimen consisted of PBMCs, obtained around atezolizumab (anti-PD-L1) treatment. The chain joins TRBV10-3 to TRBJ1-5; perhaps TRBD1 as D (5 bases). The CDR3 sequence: CAISESGAQPQHF. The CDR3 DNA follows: TGTGCCATCAGTGAGTCTGGGGCTCAGCCCCAGCATTTT.